These 12 T cell receptor beta chains came from one sample sequenced in a study of response to subunit inactivated influenza vaccine. TCRdb itself ran the RT-PCR reads through MiXCR, one entry per CDR3 protein. The sample lists 300,000 to 350,000 distinct CDR3 sequences; roughly 22% were seen once. This specimen consisted of PBMCs from blood, obtained around 22 months after vaccination. All receptors derive from a man between 45 and 75 years old who received an inactivated influenza vaccine.

The rearrangement joins TRBV5-5 to TRBJ2-5; D is perhaps TRBD2 (5 bases). This CDR3 comprises 16 residues. Trimming shortened V by 0 bases and J by 3 bases, and 15 bases separated the two germline ends. The germline CDR1 and CDR2 sequences are SGHKS and YYEKEE (reference sequence). CDR3 sequence: CASSLGVRLREETQYF. In DNA form, the CDR3 reads TGTGCCAGCAGCTTGGGGGTACGGCTGAGGGAAGAGACCCAGTACTTC.

This clonotype appeared a few times. The chain carries TRBV10-3 and TRBJ2-5, with D possibly being TRBD1 (5 bases). Germline V gene sequence: CDR1 ENHRY, CDR2 SYGVKD. The CDR3 contains 13 residues. V was clipped by 2 bases and J by 5 bases, with 9 bases between them. The CDR3 sequence is CAISEGARETQYF. CDR3 in DNA: TGTGCCATCAGTGAGGGGGCCCGGGAGACCCAGTACTTC.

The V call is TRBV7-2, the J call TRBJ2-7; D possibly uses TRBD1 or TRBD2 (6 bases each). The CDR3 consists of 15 residues. Trimming removed 7 bases from V and 2 bases from J, with 18 bases in between. CDR1 is SGHTA, CDR2 FQGNSA, per germline. The CDR3 protein is CASKVGGGRTYEQYF. The DNA for the CDR3 is TGTGCCAGCAAAGTGGGGGGCGGACGGACCTACGAGCAGTACTTC. Full variable domain (outside the CDR3, taken from reference TRBV7-2 and TRBJ2-7): GAGVSQSPSNKVTEKGKDVELRCDPISGHTALYWYRQSLGQGLEFLIYFQGNSAPDKSGLPSDRFSAERTGGSVSTLTIQRTQQEDSAVYLCASKVGGGRTYEQYFGPGTRLTVT.

This clonotype was detected a few times. This chain uses TRBV7-2 with TRBJ2-5, with TRBD2 matching 12 bases. V shed 5 bases, J shed 0 bases, and the junction held 4 bases outside the gene matches. This CDR3 has 16 amino acids. From germline, CDR1 is SGHTA and CDR2 FQGNSA. In DNA form, the CDR3 reads TGTGCCAGCAGCCAAGGACTAGCGGGGTACCAAGAGACCCAGTACTTC. This sequence encodes CASSQGLAGYQETQYF.

This sequence joins TRBV4-1 and TRBJ1-5; D might be TRBD1 (5 bases). The germline V gene has CDR1 MGHRA and CDR2 YSYEKL. The V and J ends lost 2 bases and 0 bases respectively, with 14 bases between them. This CDR3 spans 17 amino acids. The CDR3 sequence is CASSQSLGLDSNQPQHF. The CDR3 DNA reads TGCGCCAGCAGCCAAAGTTTGGGACTTGATAGCAATCAGCCCCAGCATTTT.

This clonotype was detected a few times. V is TRBV5-1 and J is TRBJ2-2, with a tentative D call TRBD1 (7 bases). V lost 4 bases, J lost 5 bases, and 18 bases lay in between. Germline CDR1 and CDR2: SGHRS and YFSETQ. CDR3 size: 16 residues. CDR3 loop: CASSRGTDGATGELFF. In DNA form, the CDR3 reads TGCGCCAGCAGCCGGGGGACAGATGGGGCGACCGGGGAGCTGTTTTTT.

This clonotype has ten or more counts. The chain recombines TRBV27 with TRBJ1-2, with D tentatively TRBD1 (5 bases). CDR1 is MNHEY and CDR2 is SMNVEV in the germline V gene (reference sequence). The CDR3 runs to 16 residues. The V end was cut by 0 bases, the J end by 7 bases, with 18 bases between. CDR3 protein: CASSLSFGSGESGYTF. The CDR3 DNA sequence: TGTGCCAGCAGTTTATCCTTCGGCTCGGGGGAAAGTGGCTACACCTTC.

The rearrangement uses TRBV7-8 and TRBJ2-7, with unresolved D. V gave up 0 bases and J gave up 7 bases, with 16 bases separating them. This CDR3 has 15 residues. Germline V gene lookup returns CDR1 SGHVS and CDR2 FQNEAQ. The CDR3 spells CASSLANIPGWEQYF. The CDR3 bases are TGTGCCAGCAGCTTAGCCAACATTCCAGGATGGGAGCAGTACTTC. The whole variable domain, remainder taken from reference TRBV7-8 and TRBJ2-7, is GAGVSQSPRYKVAKRGQDVALRCDPISGHVSLFWYQQALGQGPEFLTYFQNEAQLDKSGLPSDRFFAERPEGSVSTLKIQRTQQEDSAVYLCASSLANIPGWEQYFGPGTRLTVT.

V gene TRBV7-2 combines with J gene TRBJ2-1; D unresolved. CDR3 length: 17 amino acids. Looked up from germline, CDR1 is SGHTA and CDR2 is FQGNSA. V gave up 5 bases and J gave up 7 bases, with 24 bases separating them. The CDR3 DNA reads as TGTGCCAGCAGCCCCCTAGGTTCGGGCCTGACGGCGAATGAGCAGTTCTTC. Encoded protein: CASSPLGSGLTANEQFF.

V usage is TRBV12-3 or TRBV12-4 and J usage is TRBJ1-5; weak D call: TRBD1 (6 bases). V lost 6 bases and J lost 2, with 17 bases in between. There are 16 residues in the CDR3. The CDR3 coding sequence is TGTGCCAGCAGGGGAGGGGGGCAGGCGGGCAATCAGCCCCAGCATTTT. Its translation: CASRGGGQAGNQPQHF.

The rearrangement joins TRBV11-2 to TRBJ2-1; D not resolved. V lost 7 bases, J lost 4 bases, and 14 bases lay in between. Germline CDR1 reads SGHAT; CDR2 reads FQNNGV. The CDR3 contains 14 residues. The DNA of the CDR3 is TGTGCCAGCATCCCCACTCTCAATTACAATGAGCAGTTCTTC. It codes for CASIPTLNYNEQFF.

This clonotype was detected a few times. This sequence joins TRBV18 and TRBJ2-3, with 12 positions matching TRBD2. Losses at the gene ends were 0 bases for V and 6 bases for J; bases not matched to a gene: 22. The CDR3 has 22 residues. CDR1 is KGHSH and CDR2 is LQKENI in the germline V gene. CDR3 protein: CASSPPGLRDSQLAGGLDTQYF. The CDR3 bases are TGTGCCAGCTCACCACCCGGCCTTAGGGACTCTCAACTAGCGGGGGGCCTCGATACGCAGTATTTT. The full variable domain, its missing parts supplied by reference TRBV18 and TRBJ2-3, is NAGVMQNPRHLVRRRGQEARLRCSPMKGHSHVYWYRQLPEEGLKFMVYLQKENIIDESGMPKERFSAEFPKEGPSILRIQQVVRGDSAAYFCASSPPGLRDSQLAGGLDTQYFGPGTRLTVL.